These 27 T cell receptor beta chains came from one sample sequenced in a study of PD-L1 blockade in urothelial cancer. The table came from immunoSEQ multiplex PCR; TCRdb's copy has only in-frame clones and leaves some out. The table has about 120,000 clones, about 89% seen once. Specified time point: peripheral blood 6 weeks after treatment start. The specimen was PBMCs, collected around atezolizumab (anti-PD-L1) treatment. The receptors originated from a man aged 55-75 years with urothelial cancer.

The rearrangement links TRBV6-6 to TRBJ2-4; TRBD2 matches at 11 bases. CDR1 is MNHNY and CDR2 is SVGAGI in the germline V gene (reference sequence). The V segment lost 2 bases and the J segment 9 bases; nucleotides outside the gene matches: 6. This CDR3 has 15 amino acids. The CDR3 coding sequence is TGTGCCAGCAGTTACCTCACTAGCGGGAGTGGCATTCAGTACTTC. Encoded protein: CASSYLTSGSGIQYF.

The V and J genes are TRBV4-3 and TRBJ2-7; 7 bases fit TRBD2. Germline CDR1 LGHNA, CDR2 YSLEER. The CDR3 is 15 amino acids. Unmatched junction bases numbered 5, after V lost 0 bases and J lost 3 bases. In DNA form, the CDR3 reads TGCGCCAGCAGCCAAGATGCTAGCGGCATCTACGAGCAGTACTTC. Residues: CASSQDASGIYEQYF.

This clone was detected once. V is TRBV2 and J is TRBJ1-5; 7 bases match TRBD1. The CDR3 sequence is 13 residues long. Germline V gives CDR1 SNHLY, CDR2 FYNNEI. V shed 5 bases, J shed 6 bases, and the junction held 4 bases outside the gene matches. The chain's CDR3 is CASSWTGSQPQHF. The CDR3 bases are TGTGCCAGCAGTTGGACAGGCAGTCAGCCCCAGCATTTT. Looking up the rest from reference TRBV2 and TRBJ1-5 gives the full variable domain: EPEVTQTPSHQVTQMGQEVILRCVPISNHLYFYWYRQILGQKVEFLVSFYNNEISEKSEIFDDQFSVERPDGSNFTLKIRSTKLEDSAMYFCASSWTGSQPQHFGDGTRLSIL.

The V and J genes are TRBV28 and TRBJ2-2; D is unclear. Trimming cost V 10 bases and J 8 bases, with 11 bases left between them. Per the germline V gene, CDR1 is MDHEN and CDR2 is SYDVKM. The CDR3 contains 11 residues. CDR3 nucleotides: TGTGCCACCCTCACGAGGGGGGAGCTGTTTTTT. It yields the protein CATLTRGELFF.

This chain links TRBV4-2 with TRBJ2-5, with 11 positions matching TRBD2. The germline V gene has CDR1 LGHNA and CDR2 YNFKEQ. The CDR3 is 19 amino acids. Trimming removed 0 bases from V and 5 bases from J; junction bases left unmatched: 14. Written as DNA, the CDR3 is TGTGCCAGCAGCCAAGATAGGCTAGCGGGGGGCAGGGGTTGGGAGACCCAGTACTTC. Translated, it gives CASSQDRLAGGRGWETQYF.

V usage is TRBV14 and J usage is TRBJ1-2, with 7 bases that match TRBD1. Trimming removed 1 base from V and 8 bases from J; junction bases left unmatched: 7. Per the germline V gene, CDR1 is SGHDN and CDR2 is FVKESK. There are 14 residues in the CDR3. CDR3 coding DNA: TGTGCCAGCAGCCAAGTCACAGGGGCGGGGGGCTACACCTTC. Protein product: CASSQVTGAGGYTF. Full variable domain (rest looked up from reference TRBV14 and TRBJ1-2): EAGVTQFPSHSVIEKGQTVTLRCDPISGHDNLYWYRRVMGKEIKFLLHFVKESKQDESGMPNNRFLAERTGGTYSTLKVQPAELEDSGVYFCASSQVTGAGGYTFGSGTRLTVV.

The gene calls are TRBV28 and TRBJ1-1; 8 positions match TRBD1. The germline V gene encodes CDR1 MDHEN and CDR2 SYDVKM. The ends lost 7 bases at V and 11 bases at J; junction bases unmatched: 6. The CDR3 has 11 amino acids. CDR3 DNA: TGTGCCAGCACCCGACAGGGGAGGGCTTTCTTT. As protein: CASTRQGRAFF.

V gene TRBV10-3 combines with J gene TRBJ1-4; D is unclear. The CDR3 spans 11 residues. Germline CDR1 is ENHRY and CDR2 is SYGVKD. V was shortened by 11 bases and J by 5 bases, with 9 bases between the two germline ends. The CDR3 DNA reads TGTGCCGCGGGCACCAATGAAAAACTGTTTTTT. As protein: CAAGTNEKLFF.

The chain combines TRBV5-1 with TRBJ2-7; TRBD2 aligns across 12 bases. This CDR3 region has 16 residues. V was pared by 4 bases and J by 7 bases, with 12 bases of the junction left unmatched. The germline gives CDR1 SGHRS, CDR2 YFSETQ. The CDR3 sequence: CASSPEPSGRAWEQYF. The CDR3 DNA follows: TGCGCCAGCAGCCCGGAGCCTAGCGGGAGGGCTTGGGAGCAGTACTTC. The full variable domain, rest sourced from reference TRBV5-1 and TRBJ2-7, is KAGVTQTPRYLIKTRGQQVTLSCSPISGHRSVSWYQQTPGQGLQFLFEYFSETQRNKGNFPGRFSGRQFSNSRSEMNVSTLELGDSALYLCASSPEPSGRAWEQYFGPGTRLTVT.

The genes are TRBV28 and TRBJ2-5, with a weak D call TRBD2 (6 bases). Germline CDR1 is MDHEN and CDR2 is SYDVKM. The V end was cut by 3 bases, the J end by 5 bases, with 10 bases between. This CDR3 comprises 13 residues. The CDR3 sequence: CASSFSGAETQYF. As DNA, the CDR3 is TGTGCCAGCAGTTTCTCGGGAGCGGAGACCCAGTACTTC. The full variable domain, with the rest looked up from reference TRBV28 and TRBJ2-5, is DVKVTQSSRYLVKRTGEKVFLECVQDMDHENMFWYRQDPGLGLRLIYFSYDVKMKEKGDIPEGYSVSREKKERFSLILESASTNQTSMYLCASSFSGAETQYFGPGTRLLVL.

This chain joins TRBV6-6 and TRBJ2-1, with 9 bases aligning to TRBD1. Germline CDR1 is MNHNY and CDR2 is SVGAGI (reference sequence). Trimming cost V 0 bases and J 6 bases; bases outside gene matches: 3. This CDR3 contains 15 residues. The CDR3 spells CASSYSTGGSNEQFF. The CDR3 DNA reads as TGTGCCAGCAGTTACTCGACAGGGGGTTCCAATGAGCAGTTCTTC.

This clone showed up just once. The CDR3: CASSATSGGAAYEQYF. The CDR3 region has the DNA TGTGCCAGCAGTGCGACTAGCGGGGGAGCGGCCTACGAGCAGTACTTC. This chain links TRBV6-1 with TRBJ2-7, with 12 nucleotides matching TRBD2. Germline V gives CDR1 MNHNS, CDR2 SASEGT. The CDR3 spans 16 residues. V shed 4 bases, J shed 2 bases, and the junction held 6 bases outside the gene matches.

This chain links TRBV29-1 with TRBJ1-2; D not certain. This CDR3 contains 12 residues. V was shortened by 4 bases and J by 3 bases, with 9 bases between the two germline ends. Germline CDR1 SQVTM, CDR2 ANQGSEA. The CDR3: CSVGGSYYGYTF. DNA of the CDR3: TGCAGCGTTGGAGGGTCCTACTATGGCTACACCTTC.

The rearrangement uses TRBV2 and TRBJ2-1; 8 bases match TRBD1. Trimming cost V 10 bases and J 1 base; bases outside gene matches: 6. The germline CDR1 and CDR2 sequences are SNHLY and FYNNEI. This CDR3 spans 14 amino acids. CDR3 loop: CATMQGASYNEQFF. In DNA, the CDR3 is TGTGCCACCATGCAGGGGGCTTCCTACAATGAGCAGTTCTTC.

In this sample, this clone turned up once. The V call is TRBV29-1, the J call TRBJ2-1, with 10 bases fitting TRBD2. The CDR3 totals 14 residues. Germline assignment: CDR1 SQVTM and CDR2 ANQGSEA. The V gene end was trimmed by 5 bases and the J gene end by 6 bases; junction bases not matched to a gene: 7. This CDR3 is CSVYGTSAGNEQFF. In DNA, the CDR3 is TGCAGCGTTTACGGGACTAGCGCAGGCAATGAGCAGTTCTTC.

This chain links TRBV7-9 with TRBJ1-1, with 9 nucleotides matching TRBD1. Germline V CDR1 and CDR2: SEHNR, FQNEAQ (reference sequence). This CDR3 has 15 residues. The V and J ends lost 4 bases and 5 bases, in that order; junction bases with no gene match: 8. The CDR3 reads CASSSSKGQGTEAFF. In nucleotides, the CDR3 is TGTGCCAGCAGCTCGTCAAAGGGACAGGGAACTGAAGCTTTCTTT.

This sequence joins TRBV9 and TRBJ2-3; 8 nucleotides match TRBD2. The germline CDR1 and CDR2 sequences are SGDLS and YYNGEE. V shed 4 bases and J 3 bases; nucleotides not matched to a gene: 7. This CDR3 region has 15 residues. The CDR3 loop reads CASSTREGVTDTQYF. CDR3 bases: TGTGCCAGCAGCACCCGGGAGGGGGTAACAGATACGCAGTATTTT. Looking up the rest from reference TRBV9 and TRBJ2-3 gives the full variable domain: DSGVTQTPKHLITATGQRVTLRCSPRSGDLSVYWYQQSLDQGLQFLIQYYNGEERAKGNILERFSAQQFPDLHSELNLSSLELGDSALYFCASSTREGVTDTQYFGPGTRLTVL.

This clone occurred once. The chain has TRBV6-5 and TRBJ2-7, with 7 bases fitting TRBD2. The CDR3 is 16 amino acids. Germline V gene lookup returns CDR1 MNHEY and CDR2 SVGAGI. V was pared by 2 bases and J by 0 bases, with 7 bases of the junction left unmatched. CDR3 residues: CASSYGFRLASYEQYF. In nucleotides, the CDR3 is TGTGCCAGCAGTTACGGGTTCAGACTAGCCTCCTACGAGCAGTACTTC.

The gene calls are TRBV27 and TRBJ1-4; possibly TRBD1 for D (6 bases). Germline assignment: CDR1 MNHEY and CDR2 SMNVEV (reference sequence). The CDR3 runs 14 residues. V lost 3 bases to trimming and J lost 5 bases, with 10 bases between them. The CDR3, as DNA: TGTGCCAGCAGTTTTGGGAGGGGGAATGAAAAACTGTTTTTT. It encodes CASSFGRGNEKLFF. The entire variable domain, with the rest obtained from reference TRBV27 and TRBJ1-4, is as follows: EAQVTQNPRYLITVTGKKLTVTCSQNMNHEYMSWYRQDPGLGLRQIYYSMNVEVTDKGDVPEGYKVSRKEKRNFPLILESPSPNQTSLYFCASSFGRGNEKLFFGSGTQLSVL.

This chain joins TRBV6-6 and TRBJ1-4; 7 bases are a match to TRBD1. Per germline, CDR1 MNHNY and CDR2 SVGAGI (reference sequence). The CDR3 totals 15 residues. The junction had 9 bases not matched to a gene; V was cut back by 3 bases and J by 8 bases. CDR3 coding DNA: TGTGCCAGCAGTTATATCTCTGGACAGGAGGAAAAACTGTTTTTT. It specifies CASSYISGQEEKLFF.

The J gene is TRBJ2-1, the V gene TRBV7-3, with 9 bases matching TRBD1. V was clipped by 6 bases and J by 9 bases; unmatched bases: 6. The germline V gene encodes CDR1 SGHTA and CDR2 FQGTGA. CDR3 length: 13 amino acids. The CDR3 sequence is CASSTGTGTEQFF. As DNA, the CDR3 is TGTGCCAGCAGTACCGGGACAGGGACTGAGCAGTTCTTC.

The chain recombines TRBV9 with TRBJ2-5; TRBD1 matches at 10 bases. Trimming cost V 2 bases and J 1 base; bases outside gene matches: 5. The CDR3 is 16 amino acids. The germline V gene encodes CDR1 SGDLS and CDR2 YYNGEE. The CDR3 DNA is TGTGCCAGCAGCGTCGGGACAGGGGTTGCCCAAGAGACCCAGTACTTC. It specifies CASSVGTGVAQETQYF.

V is TRBV13 and J is TRBJ2-1; D perhaps matches TRBD1 (7 bases). V lost 6 bases and J lost 0, with 12 bases in between. Germline-derived CDR1 and CDR2 are PRHDT and FYEKMQ (reference sequence). The CDR3 length is 15 residues. For the CDR3, the DNA is TGTGCCAGCAGTTCGGGGGACAGCTCCTACAATGAGCAGTTCTTC. Translation gives CASSSGDSSYNEQFF.

This chain links TRBV18 with TRBJ2-5, with D possibly being TRBD1 (5 bases). V was pared by 2 bases and J by 4 bases, with 11 bases between. This CDR3 is 14 amino acids long. Germline V lookup: CDR1 KGHSH, CDR2 LQKENI. DNA for the CDR3: TGTGCCAGCTCACCAGAGCTAGGGGTAGAGACCCAGTACTTC. Protein product: CASSPELGVETQYF. Combining the CDR3 with reference TRBV18 and TRBJ2-5 gives the whole variable domain NAGVMQNPRHLVRRRGQEARLRCSPMKGHSHVYWYRQLPEEGLKFMVYLQKENIIDESGMPKERFSAEFPKEGPSILRIQQVVRGDSAAYFCASSPELGVETQYFGPGTRLLVL.

J is TRBJ2-6 and V is TRBV5-1; D is undetermined. The CDR3 is made up of 17 amino acids. Trimming took 0 bases from V and 0 from J, leaving 10 bases between them. CDR1 and CDR2 (germline): SGHRS, YFSETQ. The DNA of the CDR3 is TGCGCCAGCAGCTTGGCGCTTGGCCTCTCTGGGGCCAACGTCCTGACTTTC. Amino acids: CASSLALGLSGANVLTF.

This clone was found a few times. The DNA for the CDR3 is TGTGCCAGCAGCTCCCCAGATAGAGGGATCACAGATACGCAGTATTTT. Its translation: CASSSPDRGITDTQYF. The chain carries TRBV7-3 and TRBJ2-3; tentatively, D is TRBD2 (5 bases). This CDR3 has 16 amino acids. The germline V gene encodes CDR1 SGHTA and CDR2 FQGTGA. Trimming took 4 bases from V and 2 from J, leaving 16 bases between them.

V and J are TRBV14 and TRBJ2-1; D ambiguous. Between the trimmed V and J ends, which lost 1 base and 0 bases, there was a span of 7 bases. Germline-derived CDR1 and CDR2 are SGHDN and FVKESK. The CDR3 sequence is 15 residues long. This CDR3 is CASSQGGHSYNEQFF. The DNA of the CDR3 is TGTGCCAGCAGCCAAGGAGGCCACTCCTACAATGAGCAGTTCTTC.